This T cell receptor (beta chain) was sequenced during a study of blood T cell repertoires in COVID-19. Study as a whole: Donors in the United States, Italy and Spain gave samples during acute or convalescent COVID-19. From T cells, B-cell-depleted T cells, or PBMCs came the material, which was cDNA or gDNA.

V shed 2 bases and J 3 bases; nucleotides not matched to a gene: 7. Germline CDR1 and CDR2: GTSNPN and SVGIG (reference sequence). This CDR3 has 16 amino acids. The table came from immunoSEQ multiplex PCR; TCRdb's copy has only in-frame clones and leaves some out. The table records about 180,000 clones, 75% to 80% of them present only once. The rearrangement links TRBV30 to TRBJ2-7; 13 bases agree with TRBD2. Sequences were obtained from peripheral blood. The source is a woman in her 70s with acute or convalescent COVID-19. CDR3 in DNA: TGTGCCTGGAGTTCGAGACTAGCGGGAGGCAACTACGAGCAGTACTTC. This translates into CAWSSRLAGGNYEQYF.